The rows below give T cell receptor beta chains drawn from one sample of a study of cytomegalovirus exposure and HLA in healthy donors. Assay: immunoSEQ multiplex PCR; the TCRdb copy retains only in-frame clones and omits some. The sample has fewer than 250,000 clones, 60% to 80% seen once. The sample comprised PBMCs. The source is a woman aged 30 to 39 in good health and CMV-seronegative. The CDR3 runs from the conserved cysteine through the conserved F or W. A D gene is named only where the DNA matches it firmly. Some rows mark clone size as missing; the rest say once, few, many or name a class of expanded clone.

TRBV18,TRBJ2-3,TRBD2,NA,TGTGCCAGCTCACCCGGGCGGGGGGCGCCGGATACGCAGTATTTT,CASSPGRGAPDTQYF
TRBV7-8,TRBJ2-7,TRBD2,NA,TGTGCCAGCAGCTGGGGCCTAGCGGGAGGCGGGGACTACGAGCAGTACTTC,CASSWGLAGGGDYEQYF
TRBV21-1,TRBJ1-2,NA,once,TGTGCCAGCAGCAAAATATTATGTTGGCGGGCAGAACGGAGCTATGGCTACACCTTC,CASSKILCWRAERSYGYTF
TRBV11-3,TRBJ2-5,NA,NA,TGTGCCAGCAGGGGCGGGACGACTCAAGAGACCCAGTACTTC,CASRGGTTQETQYF
TRBV29-1,TRBJ1-3,NA,NA,TGCAGCGTTGGAGGCGGAAACTCTGGAAACACCATATATTTT,CSVGGGNSGNTIYF
TRBV5-1,TRBJ2-5,NA,NA,TGCGCCAGCAGCTTGGACTATCAAGAGACCCAGTACTTC,CASSLDYQETQYF
TRBV19,TRBJ1-1,NA,once,TGTGCCAGTAGTATTCGCAGGGGAGCTGAAGCTTTCTTT,CASSIRRGAEAFF
TRBV7-8,TRBJ2-7,TRBD1,NA,TGTGCCAGCAGCCGGGACAGGGTAGCCTACGAGCAGTACTTC,CASSRDRVAYEQYF
TRBV7-9,TRBJ2-7,TRBD2,NA,TGTTCTAGCAGCTCTATAGAGACTAGCGGGAGGTACGAGCAGTACTTC,CSSSSIETSGRYEQYF
TRBV7-8,TRBJ2-7,TRBD2,few,TGTGCCAGCAGCTTAGCCTATAGCGGGACGTACGAGCAGTACTTC,CASSLAYSGTYEQYF
TRBV6-5,TRBJ1-1,NA,few,TGTGCCAGCAGTGAAGGTTGGGAGAGGACTGAAGCTTTCTTT,CASSEGWERTEAFF
TRBV2,TRBJ2-3,TRBD2,NA,TGTGCCAGCAGCCCTACCCCCCCAGGACTAGCAGCAGATACGCAGTATTTT,CASSPTPPGLAADTQYF
TRBV6-1,TRBJ1-1,NA,NA,TGTGCCAGCAGAACAGATATGAACACTGAAGCTTTCTTT,CASRTDMNTEAFF
TRBV6-5,TRBJ1-3,TRBD1,NA,TGTGCCAGCAGGCGGACAGGCGACTCTGGAAACACCATATATTTT,CASRRTGDSGNTIYF
TRBV12-5,TRBJ2-7,NA,NA,TGTGCTAGTGGCCGCAGGGGCCTATCCTACGAGCAGTACTTC,CASGRRGLSYEQYF
TRBV5-1,TRBJ1-1,NA,NA,TGCGCCAGCAGGATAGACATGAACACTGAAGCTTTCTTT,CASRIDMNTEAFF
TRBV27,TRBJ1-2,NA,NA,TGTGCCAGCAGTAAACGACAGGCCGCGACGGGTTACGGCTACACCTTC,CASSKRQAATGYGYTF
TRBV4-1,TRBJ1-4,TRBD1,NA,TGCGCCAGCAGCCAACGGACAGGGGAGGATGAAAAACTGTTTTTT,CASSQRTGEDEKLFF
TRBV7-9,TRBJ1-6,NA,few,TGTTCCAGCAGCTTAGGAGGATCACCCCTCCACTTT,CSSSLGGSPLHF
TRBV11-3,TRBJ1-1,NA,NA,TGTGCCAGCAGCTTAGGAGGGAAGAACACTGAAGCTTTCTTT,CASSLGGKNTEAFF
TRBV7-9,TRBJ1-1,TRBD1,NA,TGTGCCAGCAGCCAAAGGACAGGGGGCGGCGGCACTGAAGCTTTCTTT,CASSQRTGGGGTEAFF
TRBV15,TRBJ2-2,NA,NA,TGTGCCACCAGCAGAGATTGGGCGAAGACCGGGGAGCTGTTTTTT,CATSRDWAKTGELFF
TRBV7-3,TRBJ2-1,NA,NA,TGTGCCAGCAGCCGGGTAGCGAGGGATGAGCAGTTCTTC,CASSRVARDEQFF
TRBV18,TRBJ1-1,TRBD1,NA,TGTGCCAGCTCACCACGACAGGGGGCTTTTGGGGACACTGAAGCTTTCTTT,CASSPRQGAFGDTEAFF
TRBV5-6,TRBJ1-6,TRBD1,NA,TGTGCCAGCAGCTTCGACAGGGGAGACTATAATTCACCCCTCCACTTT,CASSFDRGDYNSPLHF
TRBV28,TRBJ1-6,NA,once,TGTGCCAGCAGTGCCCAGGGGTGGAATTCACCCCTCCACTTT,CASSAQGWNSPLHF
TRBV18,TRBJ1-5,TRBD1,NA,TGTGCCAGCTCACCAGGACAGGGGCTGGTCAAACCCCAGCACTTT,CASSPGQGLVKPQHF
TRBV9,TRBJ2-5,TRBD2,NA,TGTGCCAGCAGCGTAGGGGCTAGCGGGGCGTCCCAAGAGACCCAGTACTTC,CASSVGASGASQETQYF
TRBV6-5,TRBJ1-3,TRBD1,NA,TGTGCCAGCAGGACGACAGGGGGAGGAAACACCATATATTTT,CASRTTGGGNTIYF
TRBV4-1,TRBJ1-3,NA,once,TGCGCCAGCAGCCAAGTTACAGGGTACCCTGGAAACACCATATATTTT,CASSQVTGYPGNTIYF
TRBV6-1,TRBJ1-2,NA,NA,TGTGCCAGCAGTGAAGCAACAGGTAGCTATGGCTACACCTTC,CASSEATGSYGYTF
TRBV7-2,TRBJ2-3,NA,once,TGTGCCAGCAGCAGGGGATCCTTTCGCACAGATACGCAGTATTTT,CASSRGSFRTDTQYF
TRBV27,TRBJ2-1,NA,NA,TGTGCCAGCAGTCGGGACAACTCCTACAATGAGCAGTTCTTC,CASSRDNSYNEQFF
TRBV4-1,TRBJ1-2,NA,NA,TGCGCCAGCAGCCAAACTGAACAGGGCACAATCATCTATGGCTACACCTTC,CASSQTEQGTIIYGYTF
TRBV18,TRBJ2-2,NA,NA,TGTGCCAGCTCAGTCAAGCGCTACGACACCGGGGAGCTGTTTTTT,CASSVKRYDTGELFF
TRBV7-9,TRBJ1-2,NA,NA,TGTTCCAGCAGCTTACAGCCTGAGGGTATATATGGCTACACCTTC,CSSSLQPEGIYGYTF
TRBV7-9,TRBJ1-1,TRBD1,once,TGTTCCAGCAGCTTAGGACAGGGCCGAAAGACTGAAGCTTTCTTT,CSSSLGQGRKTEAFF
TRBV6-6,TRBJ2-1,TRBD2,NA,TGTGCCAGCAGTTACGAGGGCGGGAGGGCCTACAATGAGCAGTTCTTC,CASSYEGGRAYNEQFF
TRBV7-3,TRBJ1-2,NA,NA,TGTGCCAGCAGCGCCTCCACTGTGGGGGGGGGCTACACCTTC,CASSASTVGGGYTF
TRBV5-4,TRBJ2-3,TRBD2,NA,TGTGCCAGCAGCTCACTAGCGGGGGGCACAGATACGCAGTATTTT,CASSSLAGGTDTQYF
TRBV5-4,TRBJ1-2,NA,NA,TGTGCCAGCAGCTTTTCAACCGCGGGCGTCTATGGCTACACCTTC,CASSFSTAGVYGYTF
TRBV7-3,TRBJ1-2,TRBD1,few,TGTGCCAGCAGCTCTACACCGGGACAGGGACGGGATGGCTACACCTTC,CASSSTPGQGRDGYTF
TRBV4-1,TRBJ2-3,NA,NA,TGTGCCAGCAGCCAGTCGGGGGATACGCAGTATTTT,CASSQSGDTQYF
TRBV6-1,TRBJ1-1,TRBD1,NA,TGTGCCAGCAGTGGGACAGGCCCATTCGGCATGAACACTGAAGCTTTCTTT,CASSGTGPFGMNTEAFF
TRBV6-1,TRBJ1-2,NA,NA,TGTGCCAGCAGACCTTCGGACACACGCTATGGCTACACCTTC,CASRPSDTRYGYTF
TRBV5-4,TRBJ2-1,NA,NA,TGTGCCAGCAGCTCAGGCGGGTCCATCCTCTACAATGAGCAGTTCTTC,CASSSGGSILYNEQFF
TRBV5-1,TRBJ2-7,TRBD2,NA,TGCGCCAGCAGCTCGGGCGGGAGCATGAACGAGCAGTACTTC,CASSSGGSMNEQYF
TRBV6-5,TRBJ1-1,TRBD1,NA,TGTGCCAGCAGACAGGGGGAGACCACTGAAGCTTTCTTT,CASRQGETTEAFF
TRBV6-5,TRBJ2-5,TRBD1,few,TGTGCCAGCAGTTATGGGCTGGGGACAGGACAAGAGACCCAGTACTTC,CASSYGLGTGQETQYF
TRBV14,TRBJ2-4,NA,NA,TGTGCCAGCAGCCAGCGAGTATTACAGGGTCGTAAGAACATTCAGTACTTC,CASSQRVLQGRKNIQYF
TRBV7-2,TRBJ1-3,NA,once,TGTGCCGGCGCAACAGAATCTGGAAACACCATATATTTT,CAGATESGNTIYF
TRBV7-7,TRBJ2-2,NA,NA,TGTGCTAGCAGCTTAGACATTTACACCGGGGAGCTGTTTTTT,CASSLDIYTGELFF